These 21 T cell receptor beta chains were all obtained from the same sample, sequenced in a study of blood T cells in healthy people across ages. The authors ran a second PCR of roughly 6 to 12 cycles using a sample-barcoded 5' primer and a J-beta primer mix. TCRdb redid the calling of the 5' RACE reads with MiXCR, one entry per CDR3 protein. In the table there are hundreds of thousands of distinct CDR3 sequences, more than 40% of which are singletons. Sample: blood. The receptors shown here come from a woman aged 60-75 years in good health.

Here the CDR3 reads CASSLTGLANNEQFF. DNA of the CDR3: TGTGCCAGCAGTTTAACGGGACTAGCGAACAATGAGCAGTTCTTC. V gene TRBV28 combines with J gene TRBJ2-1, with 10 bases fitting TRBD2. The CDR3 is 15 residues long. The V and J ends lost 2 bases and 5 bases, in that order; junction bases with no gene match: 3. From germline, CDR1 is MDHEN and CDR2 SYDVKM. Full variable domain (remainder filled in from reference TRBV28 and TRBJ2-1): DVKVTQSSRYLVKRTGEKVFLECVQDMDHENMFWYRQDPGLGLRLIYFSYDVKMKEKGDIPEGYSVSREKKERFSLILESASTNQTSMYLCASSLTGLANNEQFFGPGTRLTVL.

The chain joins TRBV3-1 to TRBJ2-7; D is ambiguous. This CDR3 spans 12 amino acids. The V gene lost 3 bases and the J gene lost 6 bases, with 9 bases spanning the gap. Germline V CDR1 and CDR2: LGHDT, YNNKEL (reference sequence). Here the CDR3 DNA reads TGTGCCAGCAGCCACGTGGGCTCCGAGCAGTACTTC. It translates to CASSHVGSEQYF.

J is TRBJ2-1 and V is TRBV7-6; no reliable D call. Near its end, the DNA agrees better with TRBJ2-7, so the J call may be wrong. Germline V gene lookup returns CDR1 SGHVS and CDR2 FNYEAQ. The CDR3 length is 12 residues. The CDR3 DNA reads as TGTGCCAGCAGCCGGATCCTTGACGAGCAGTACTTC. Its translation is CASSRILDEQYF.

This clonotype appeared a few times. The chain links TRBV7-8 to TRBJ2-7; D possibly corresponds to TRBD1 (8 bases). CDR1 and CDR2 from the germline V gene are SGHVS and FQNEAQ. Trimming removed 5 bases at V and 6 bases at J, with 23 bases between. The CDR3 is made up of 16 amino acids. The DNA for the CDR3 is TGTGCCAGCAGCGAGCGGACAGGGAGGGGGTTTGGCGAGCAGTACTTC. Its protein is CASSERTGRGFGEQYF.

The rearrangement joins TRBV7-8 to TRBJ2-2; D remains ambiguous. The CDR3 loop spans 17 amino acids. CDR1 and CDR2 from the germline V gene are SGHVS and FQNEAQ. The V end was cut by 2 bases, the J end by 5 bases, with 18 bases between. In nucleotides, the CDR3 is TGTGCCAGCAGCTTACTTCCGGACGGGTGGGATACCGGGGAGCTGTTTTTT. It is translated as CASSLLPDGWDTGELFF.

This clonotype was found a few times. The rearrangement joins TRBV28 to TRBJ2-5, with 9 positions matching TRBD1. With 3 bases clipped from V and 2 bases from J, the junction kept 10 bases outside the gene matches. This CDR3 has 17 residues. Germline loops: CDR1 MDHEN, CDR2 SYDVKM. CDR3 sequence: CASSFGTGLQIQETQYF. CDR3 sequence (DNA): TGTGCCAGCAGTTTTGGGACAGGGCTTCAGATACAAGAGACCCAGTACTTC.

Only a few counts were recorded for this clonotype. Here the CDR3 DNA reads TGCAGTGCTGTGGCGGGAGGACCCTCCTACGAGCAGTACTTC. It encodes CSAVAGGPSYEQYF. V is TRBV20-1 and J is TRBJ2-7; 8 bases line up with TRBD2. Germline values: CDR1 DFQATT, CDR2 SNEGSKA (reference sequence). The CDR3 is made up of 14 amino acids. Germline trimming cut 5 bases from V and 0 bases from J; bases unmatched to any gene: 6.

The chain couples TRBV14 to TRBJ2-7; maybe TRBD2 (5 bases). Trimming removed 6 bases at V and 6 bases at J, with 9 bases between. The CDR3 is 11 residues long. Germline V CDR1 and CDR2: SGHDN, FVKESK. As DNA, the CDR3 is TGTGCCAGCAGTGCGGGCTCCGAGCAGTACTTC. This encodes CASSAGSEQYF. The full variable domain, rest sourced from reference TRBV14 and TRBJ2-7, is EAGVTQFPSHSVIEKGQTVTLRCDPISGHDNLYWYRRVMGKEIKFLLHFVKESKQDESGMPNNRFLAERTGGTYSTLKVQPAELEDSGVYFCASSAGSEQYFGPGTRLTVT.

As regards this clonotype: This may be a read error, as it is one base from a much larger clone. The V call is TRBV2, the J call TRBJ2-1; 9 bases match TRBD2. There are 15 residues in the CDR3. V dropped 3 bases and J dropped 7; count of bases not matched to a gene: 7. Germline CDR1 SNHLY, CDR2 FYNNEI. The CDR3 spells CASSDRISGRNEQFF. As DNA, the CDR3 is TGTGCCAGCAGTGACCGGATTAGCGGGAGAAATGAGCAGTTCTTC.

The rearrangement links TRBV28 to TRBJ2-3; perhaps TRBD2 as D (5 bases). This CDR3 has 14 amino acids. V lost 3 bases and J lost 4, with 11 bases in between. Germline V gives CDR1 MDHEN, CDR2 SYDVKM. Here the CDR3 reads CASSFLWESDTQYF. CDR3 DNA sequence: TGTGCCAGCAGTTTTCTATGGGAGTCAGATACGCAGTATTTT.

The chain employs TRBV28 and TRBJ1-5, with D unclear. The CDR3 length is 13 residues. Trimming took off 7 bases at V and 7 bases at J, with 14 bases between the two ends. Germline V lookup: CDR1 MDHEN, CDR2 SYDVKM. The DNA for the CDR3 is TGTGCCAGCATTTCTAACTCGTGGCAGCCCCAGCATTTT. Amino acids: CASISNSWQPQHF.

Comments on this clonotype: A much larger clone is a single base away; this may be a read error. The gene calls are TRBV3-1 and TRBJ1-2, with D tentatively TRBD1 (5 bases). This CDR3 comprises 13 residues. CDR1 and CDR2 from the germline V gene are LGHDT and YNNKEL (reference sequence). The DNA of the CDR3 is TGTGCCAGCAGCCCCTGGGACGTCTATGACTACACCTTC. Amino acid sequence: CASSPWDVYDYTF.

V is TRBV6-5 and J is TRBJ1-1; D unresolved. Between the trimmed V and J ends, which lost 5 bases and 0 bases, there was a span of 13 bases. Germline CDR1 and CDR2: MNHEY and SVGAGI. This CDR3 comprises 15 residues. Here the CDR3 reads CASSPRLTMNTEAFF. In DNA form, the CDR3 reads TGTGCCAGCAGTCCCCGCCTTACAATGAACACTGAAGCTTTCTTT.

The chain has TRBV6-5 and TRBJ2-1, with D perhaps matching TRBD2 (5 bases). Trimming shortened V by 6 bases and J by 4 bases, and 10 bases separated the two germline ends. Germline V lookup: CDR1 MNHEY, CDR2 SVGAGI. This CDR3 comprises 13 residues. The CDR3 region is CASRPTRYNEQFF. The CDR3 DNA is TGTGCCAGCAGACCTACTAGGTACAATGAGCAGTTCTTC.

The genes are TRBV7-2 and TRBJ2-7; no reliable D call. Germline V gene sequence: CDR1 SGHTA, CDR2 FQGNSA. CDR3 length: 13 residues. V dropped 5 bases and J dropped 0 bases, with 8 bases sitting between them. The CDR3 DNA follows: TGTGCCAGCAGCCCCTTTAGCTCCTACGAGCAGTACTTC. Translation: CASSPFSSYEQYF.

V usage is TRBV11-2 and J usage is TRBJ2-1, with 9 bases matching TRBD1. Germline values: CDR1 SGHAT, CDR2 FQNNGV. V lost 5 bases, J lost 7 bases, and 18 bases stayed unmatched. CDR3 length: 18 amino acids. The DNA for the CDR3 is TGTGCCAGCAGCCCTAATTTACAGGGGGCCGGGGGAGTAAATGAGCAGTTCTTC. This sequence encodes CASSPNLQGAGGVNEQFF.

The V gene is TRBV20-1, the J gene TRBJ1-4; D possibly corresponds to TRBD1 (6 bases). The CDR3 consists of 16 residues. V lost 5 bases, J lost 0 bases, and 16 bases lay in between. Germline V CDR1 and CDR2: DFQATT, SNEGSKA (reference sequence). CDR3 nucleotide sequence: TGCAGTGCTGGGGGCAGGGGCCTTGCAACTAATGAAAAACTGTTTTTT. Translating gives CSAGGRGLATNEKLFF.

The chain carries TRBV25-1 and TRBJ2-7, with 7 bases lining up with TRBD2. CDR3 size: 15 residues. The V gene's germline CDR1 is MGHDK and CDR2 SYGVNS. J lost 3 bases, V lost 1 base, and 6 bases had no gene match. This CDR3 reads CASSELLAGVYEQYF. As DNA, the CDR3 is TGTGCCAGCAGTGAATTATTGGCGGGAGTCTACGAGCAGTACTTC.

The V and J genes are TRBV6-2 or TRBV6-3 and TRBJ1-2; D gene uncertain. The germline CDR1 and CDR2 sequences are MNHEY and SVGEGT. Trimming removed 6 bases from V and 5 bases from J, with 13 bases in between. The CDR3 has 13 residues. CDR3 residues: CASRTTDIYGYTF. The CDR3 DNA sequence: TGTGCCAGCAGAACTACGGATATTTATGGCTACACCTTC.

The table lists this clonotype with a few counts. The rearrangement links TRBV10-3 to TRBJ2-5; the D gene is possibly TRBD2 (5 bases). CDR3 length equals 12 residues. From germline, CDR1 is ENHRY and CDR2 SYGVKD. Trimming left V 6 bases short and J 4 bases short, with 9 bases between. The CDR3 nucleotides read TGTGCCATCAGCCCGGGGTCAGAGACCCAGTACTTC. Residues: CAISPGSETQYF.

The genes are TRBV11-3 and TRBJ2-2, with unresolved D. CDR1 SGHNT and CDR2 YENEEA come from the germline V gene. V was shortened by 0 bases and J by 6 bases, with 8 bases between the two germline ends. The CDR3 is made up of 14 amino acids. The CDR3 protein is CASSLDTGSGELFF. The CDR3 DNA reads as TGTGCCAGCAGCTTAGATACTGGTTCCGGGGAGCTGTTTTTT.